This T cell receptor beta chain was obtained from a study of T-cell memory formation after mild COVID-19. TCRdb reprocessed the 5' RACE reads via MiXCR and lists one record per CDR3 protein. The sample holds about 560,000 distinct CDR3 sequences, 17% seen once. This CDR3 is built from 15 residues. The V end was cut by 5 bases, the J end by 2 bases, with 12 bases between. This clonotype was observed a few times. The sample comprised PBMCs or a T cell subset sorted from them (not recorded which). This clonotype was sampled from an adult woman who had mild COVID-19 (a few samples of this study predate the infection). Cell type and time point are not known. The chain combines TRBV12-3 or TRBV12-4 with TRBJ1-4; tentative D call: TRBD1 (6 bases). CDR3 nucleotide sequence: TGTGCCAGCAGTACTAGAGGGGGGACTAATGAAAAACTGTTTTTT. Amino acids: CASSTRGGTNEKLFF.